The present T cell receptor beta chain was sequenced within a study of shared clonotypes between healthy human individuals. General study points: Only blood was sampled; tissue repertoires likely differ. The small donor group covered limited genetic and exposure diversity.

For this clone: Its antigen is still unknown.

Assay: immunoSEQ multiplex PCR; the TCRdb copy retains only in-frame clones and omits some. The sample yields about 2,200,000 clones, just over 90% seen once. The naive CD8 fraction comprised CD45RO-negative cells positively selected for CCR7 and excluded terminally differentiated effector memory CD45RA+ cells. Donors were healthy HIV-negative adults without recently reported acute infections or vaccinations. The clonotype comes from a young man in good health. Some clones in this sample may be carry-over from other donors' samples. The sample was naive CD8+ T cells from PBMCs.

The chain's CDR3 is CAIRPPLAFEQYF. DNA of the CDR3: TGTGCCATCAGGCCGCCACTAGCGTTCGAGCAGTACTTC. The chain combines TRBV10-3 with TRBJ2-7, with TRBD2 matching 7 bases. The germline V gene has CDR1 ENHRY and CDR2 SYGVKD. J was trimmed by 6 bases and V by 6 bases; bases with no gene match: 8. The CDR3 consists of 13 residues.